This T cell receptor beta chain derives from a study of blood T cells in healthy people across ages. Looking at the study overall: For every two T cells, template switching captured about one barcoded beta molecule. Findings of the study overall: Comparison with aged donors showed that long-lived donors had more naive CD4+ cells and higher diversity.

About this clonotype itself: Antigen unknown.

The authors ran a second PCR of roughly 6 to 12 cycles using a sample-barcoded 5' primer and a J-beta primer mix. Each cDNA molecule was tagged by a template-switch adaptor that had 12 random nucleotides. Every sample produced at least 2.5 million CDR3-containing paired-end reads. From the 5' RACE reads, TCRdb called clonotypes with MiXCR, one entry per CDR3 protein. The sample lists over 600,000 distinct CDR3 sequences, around a fifth occurring once. This clonotype originated in a man between 65 and 79 years old in good health. The sample consisted of blood.

CDR3 in amino acids: CASSFRRGRTGELFF. CDR3 coding DNA: TGTGCCAGCAGTTTTAGACGAGGGCGCACCGGGGAGCTGTTTTTT. The chain recombines TRBV12-3 or TRBV12-4 with TRBJ2-2, with D possibly matching TRBD2 (5 bases). The CDR3 length is 15 residues. V lost 3 bases and J lost 4, with 12 bases in between.